The rows below give T cell receptor beta chains drawn from one sample of a study of T cells in Graves' hyperthyroidism and ophthalmopathy. TCRdb reanalysed the multiplex PCR reads using MiXCR and keeps one entry per CDR3 protein. The table has approximately 530,000 distinct CDR3 sequences, around 17% seen once. The specimen sequenced was blood. The origin of the receptors is a woman aged 18-29 years with Graves' hyperthyroidism. Both conserved end residues are trimmed from each CDR3. Clone size appears in some rows only: once, few, many, or a class for an expanded clone.

TRBJ2-7 TRBV20-1 10 many SARSGPSEQY
TRBJ2-1 TRBV15 17 few ATSRENRDRVFRYNEQF
TRBJ2-7 TRBV3-1 13 many ASSSGLAVTYEQY
TRBJ2-1 TRBV6-2/TRBV6-3 13 - ASRSLSGAYNEQF
TRBJ2-4 TRBV7-9 13 few ASSSLTGQTNIQY
TRBJ2-2 TRBV6-2/TRBV6-3 12 - ASSPTSGSGELF
TRBJ2-7 TRBV7-2 12 many ASRRASGTYEQY
TRBJ2-2 TRBV6-2/TRBV6-3 16 few ASSKNPGLAGDTGELF
TRBJ2-1 TRBV4-1 14 - ASSQVDRIYYNEQF
TRBJ2-4 TRBV6-2/TRBV6-3 14 few ASSYEQASAKNIQY
TRBJ1-5 TRBV6-2/TRBV6-3 13 many ASSYLGSGNQPQH
TRBJ1-3 TRBV29-1 13 many SVVEDLYSGNTIY
TRBJ2-7 TRBV6-2/TRBV6-3 11 many ASSQDLRGEQY
TRBJ2-7 TRBV28 11 few AVWSAKGYEQY
TRBJ1-5 TRBV12-3/TRBV12-4 12 many ASSLLRGNQPQH
TRBJ2-7 TRBV4-1 17 few ASSHTGGSGTSGTYEQY
TRBJ2-1 TRBV19 15 - ASSILGGLRSYNEQF
TRBJ2-1 TRBV20-1 11 few SATDPIYNEQF
TRBJ1-1 TRBV10-3 11 few AISVEQDTEAF
TRBJ1-1 TRBV2 12 many ASRGDRLNTEAF
TRBJ2-1 TRBV29-1 13 few SVEDFWTSYNEQF
TRBJ2-3 TRBV6-5 15 - ASSYSGHPVGTDTQY
TRBJ1-3 TRBV6-1 10 - ASGGVGNTIY